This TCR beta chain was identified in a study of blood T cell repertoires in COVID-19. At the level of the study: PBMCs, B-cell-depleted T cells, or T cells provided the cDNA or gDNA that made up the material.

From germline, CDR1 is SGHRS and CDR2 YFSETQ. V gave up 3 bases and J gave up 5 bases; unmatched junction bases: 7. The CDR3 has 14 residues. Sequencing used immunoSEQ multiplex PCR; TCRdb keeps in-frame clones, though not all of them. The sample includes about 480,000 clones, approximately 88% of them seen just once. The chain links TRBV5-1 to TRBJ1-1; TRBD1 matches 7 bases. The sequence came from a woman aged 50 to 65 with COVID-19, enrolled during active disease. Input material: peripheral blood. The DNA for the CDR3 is TGCGCCAGCAGCTCACTGATGACAGGGACTGAAGCTTTCTTT. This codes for CASSSLMTGTEAFF.